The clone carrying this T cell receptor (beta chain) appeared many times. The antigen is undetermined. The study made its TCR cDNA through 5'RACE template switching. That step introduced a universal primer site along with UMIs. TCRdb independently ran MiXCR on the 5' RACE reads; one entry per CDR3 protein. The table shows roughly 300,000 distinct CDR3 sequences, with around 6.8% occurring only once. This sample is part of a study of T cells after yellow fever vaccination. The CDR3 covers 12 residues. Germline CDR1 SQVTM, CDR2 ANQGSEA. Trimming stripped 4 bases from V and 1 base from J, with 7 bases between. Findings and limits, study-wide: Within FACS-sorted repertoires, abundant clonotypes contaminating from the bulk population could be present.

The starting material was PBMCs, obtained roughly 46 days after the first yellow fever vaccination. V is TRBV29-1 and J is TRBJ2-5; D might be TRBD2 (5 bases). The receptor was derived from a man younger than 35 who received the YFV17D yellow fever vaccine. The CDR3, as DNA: TGCAGCGTTGGACTATTCCAAGAGACCCAGTACTTC. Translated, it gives CSVGLFQETQYF.